This passage covers 7 T cell receptor beta chains from one sample sequenced in a study of blood T cell repertoires in COVID-19. TCRdb keeps only in-frame clones here, not all; method: immunoSEQ multiplex PCR. In the table there are under 300,000 clones, approximately 85% of which are singletons. What was sequenced was PBMCs or T cells enriched from blood (not recorded which). The receptors derive from a woman aged 50 to 60 who had recovered from COVID-19.

The chain employs TRBV28 and TRBJ2-7; maybe TRBD1 (5 bases). Deletions cut 2 bases from V and 5 bases from J, with 10 bases between. The CDR3 has 13 residues. Germline V lookup: CDR1 MDHEN, CDR2 SYDVKM. The DNA for the CDR3 is TGTGCCAGCAGTTTAGGGGCAGGGAACGAGCAGTACTTC. This sequence encodes CASSLGAGNEQYF.

This clone was observed a few times. This chain links TRBV28 with TRBJ1-1; 7 nucleotides align to TRBD1. Looked up from germline, CDR1 is MDHEN and CDR2 is SYDVKM. The CDR3 runs to 15 residues. Trimming took 2 bases from V and 1 from J; bases not matched to a gene: 4. This chain's CDR3 is CASSLIGGWNTEAFF. CDR3 DNA sequence: TGTGCCAGCAGTTTAATAGGGGGCTGGAACACTGAAGCTTTCTTT.

V is TRBV27 and J is TRBJ1-6, with a tentative D call TRBD1 (6 bases). V lost 3 bases and J 1 base, leaving 10 bases between the germline ends. Germline CDR1 reads MNHEY; CDR2 reads SMNVEV (reference sequence). This CDR3 has 16 amino acids. As DNA, the CDR3 is TGTGCCAGCAGTTTGGGGGGGGCTTCCTATAATTCACCCCTCCACTTT. Amino acid sequence: CASSLGGASYNSPLHF.

This clone was found once. The chain is built from TRBV10-1 and TRBJ2-5, with a weak D call TRBD1 (5 bases). The germline V and J ends were trimmed by 5 bases and 5 bases, with 18 bases remaining between them. The germline V gene has CDR1 WNHNN and CDR2 SYGVQD (reference sequence). The CDR3 covers 15 residues. CDR3 region: CASSHRILAKETQYF. CDR3 coding DNA: TGCGCCAGCAGTCACAGGATTCTGGCAAAGGAGACCCAGTACTTC.

V gene TRBV5-1 combines with J gene TRBJ2-7; 7 bases align to TRBD1. V trimming: 4 bases; J trimming: 1 base; junction bases outside the gene matches: 8. Per germline, CDR1 SGHRS and CDR2 YFSETQ. The CDR3 sequence is 15 residues long. The CDR3 DNA sequence: TGCGCCAGCAGCCTGGGGATGGGACAGTCCTACGAGCAGTACTTC. Protein: CASSLGMGQSYEQYF.

This chain links TRBV11-2 with TRBJ1-4, with D uncertain. Looked up from germline, CDR1 is SGHAT and CDR2 is FQNNGV. V was trimmed by 3 bases and J by 3 bases, leaving 11 bases between them. This CDR3 is 15 amino acids long. The CDR3 region is CASSFSPGPNEKLFF. DNA of the CDR3: TGTGCCAGCAGCTTCTCTCCGGGTCCTAATGAAAAACTGTTTTTT.

The CDR3 loop is CAIRPTGSDSPLHF. The CDR3 DNA is TGTGCCATCAGGCCAACGGGGTCCGATTCACCCCTCCACTTT. This sequence joins TRBV10-3 and TRBJ1-6; D call uncertain. V dropped 6 bases and J dropped 8 bases, with 14 bases sitting between them. The CDR3 extends over 14 amino acids. Germline CDR1 ENHRY, CDR2 SYGVKD.